Each of the 31 T cell receptor beta chains below was sequenced from the same sample in a study of T cell repertoires in aging, cancer and after chemotherapy. TCR beta rearrangements were amplified from peripheral blood genomic DNA. Rearranged V-D-J TRB sequences were amplified with a mixed TRB-A/B primer pool. TCRdb independently ran MiXCR on the multiplex PCR reads; one entry per CDR3 protein. The repertoire consists of about 8,400 distinct CDR3 sequences, with about a third occurring once and the leading ten covering 3.6%. Specimen: blood. These receptors originate from a human donor in good health.

By proportion, this clonotype is medium-sized (0.01 to 0.1%). The CDR3 here is CSVGSDRARYF. The CDR3 coding sequence is TGCAGCGTGGGTTCTGACAGGGCGCGGTACTTC. The chain is built from TRBV29-1 and TRBJ2-4; TRBD1 aligns across 7 bases. The CDR3 contains 11 residues. The J segment lost 15 bases and the V segment lost 6 bases, leaving 11 bases of the junction unmatched. From germline, CDR1 is SQVTM and CDR2 ANQGSEA.

In this sample, this clonotype is medium-sized. The chain uses TRBV12-3 or TRBV12-4 and TRBJ2-1; a weak D match, TRBD1 (5 bases). V was trimmed by 6 bases and J by 4 bases, leaving 10 bases between them. The CDR3 runs to 13 residues. The CDR3 DNA reads as TGTGCCAGCAGACGGACACTTTACAATGAGCAGTTCTTC. This sequence encodes CASRRTLYNEQFF.

The genes are TRBV4-3 and TRBJ2-2; D possibly uses TRBD1 or TRBD2 (5 bases each). CDR3 length equals 15 residues. CDR1 is LGHNA, CDR2 YSLEER, per germline. Trimming stripped 0 bases from V and 4 bases from J, with 9 bases between. CDR3 protein: CASSQDGGSTGELFF. The CDR3 DNA reads TGCGCCAGCAGCCAAGATGGGGGATCCACCGGGGAGCTGTTTTTT.

The chain joins TRBV19 to TRBJ1-5; 7 bases are a match to TRBD1. The junction had 1 base not matched to a gene; V was cut back by 8 bases and J by 0 bases. The CDR3 has 13 residues. The germline gives CDR1 LNHDA, CDR2 SQIVND (reference sequence). CDR3 nucleotide sequence: TGTGCCAGTGACAGGGATAGCAATCAGCCCCAGCATTTT. Its translation is CASDRDSNQPQHF. The full variable domain, in which reference TRBV19 and TRBJ1-5 provide the parts outside the CDR3, is DGGITQSPKYLFRKEGQNVTLSCEQNLNHDAMYWYRQDPGQGLRLIYYSQIVNDFQKGDIAEGYSVSREKKESFPLTVTSAQKNPTAFYLCASDRDSNQPQHFGDGTRLSIL.

This clonotype was seen only a few times. The chain employs TRBV6-5 and TRBJ1-5; D remains ambiguous. The V gene's germline CDR1 is MNHEY and CDR2 SVGAGI. Deletions cut 2 bases from V and 9 bases from J, with 11 bases between. CDR3 length equals 13 residues. CDR3 sequence: CASSYDGLGPQHF. The CDR3 region has the DNA TGTGCCAGCAGTTACGACGGCCTGGGGCCCCAGCATTTT.

The CDR3 sequence: CASSQDRKSDTQYF. CDR3 sequence (DNA): TGTGCCAGCAGCCAAGACAGGAAATCAGATACGCAGTATTTT. The gene calls are TRBV5-6 and TRBJ2-3, with D possibly matching TRBD1 (6 bases). V was pared by 4 bases and J by 4 bases, with 13 bases between. The length of the CDR3 is 14 residues. The V gene's germline CDR1 is SGHDT and CDR2 YYEEEE.

Notes on this clonotype: Germline and junction disagree at one end, which may indicate a read error. The V and J genes are TRBV6-2 or TRBV6-3 and TRBJ2-7; TRBD2 might be the D (6 bases). Looked up from germline, CDR1 is MNHEY and CDR2 is SVGEGT. The CDR3 is 14 residues long. The CDR3 reads CASSPPGLLYEEYF. DNA of the CDR3: TGTGCCAGCAGTCCCCCGGGACTCCTCTACGAGGAGTACTTC.

This clonotype was counted a single time. This chain joins TRBV14 and TRBJ2-1; 7 bases agree with TRBD1. CDR3 size: 17 residues. V was pared by 0 bases and J by 4 bases, with 9 bases of the junction left unmatched. CDR1 and CDR2 (germline): SGHDN, FVKESK. DNA for the CDR3: TGTGCCAGCAGCCAAGATAAAAGAACAGGGGTTTACAATGAGCAGTTCTTC. Its translation: CASSQDKRTGVYNEQFF.

V gene TRBV7-6 combines with J gene TRBJ1-5, with D possibly TRBD1 on 5 matching bases. This CDR3 is built from 15 residues. Germline lookup yields CDR1 SGHVS and CDR2 FNYEAQ. V lost 1 base and J 2 bases, leaving 9 bases between the germline ends. DNA for the CDR3: TGTGCCAGCAGCTTAGATCAGGGCCGCAATCAGCCCCAGCATTTT. Translation: CASSLDQGRNQPQHF. Full variable domain (rest looked up from reference TRBV7-6 and TRBJ1-5): GAGVSQSPRYKVTKRGQDVALRCDPISGHVSLYWYRQALGQGPEFLTYFNYEAQQDKSGLPNDRFSAERPEGSISTLTIQRTEQRDSAMYRCASSLDQGRNQPQHFGDGTRLSIL.

By frequency in the sample, this clonotype is medium-sized. V and J are TRBV6-5 and TRBJ2-5; the D is unclear. The germline V gene encodes CDR1 MNHEY and CDR2 SVGAGI. The CDR3 contains 12 residues. The V end was cut by 0 bases, the J end by 7 bases, with 6 bases between. The CDR3 bases are TGTGCCAGCAGTTACTCGATGGGGACCCAGTACTTC. This sequence encodes CASSYSMGTQYF.

This rearrangement joins TRBV5-1 to TRBJ2-3; no definite D call. Germline values: CDR1 SGHRS, CDR2 YFSETQ. CDR3 size: 13 residues. Trimming stripped 1 base from V and 4 bases from J, with 7 bases between. CDR3 in amino acids: CASSLIVADTQYF. The CDR3 DNA sequence: TGCGCCAGCAGCTTGATTGTGGCAGATACGCAGTATTTT.

The gene calls are TRBV6-4 and TRBJ2-6; D remains ambiguous. Germline assignment: CDR1 MRHNA and CDR2 SNTAGT. The V and J ends lost 6 bases and 1 base respectively, with 10 bases between them. There are 15 residues in the CDR3. The CDR3 DNA sequence: TGTGCCAGCAGCAATGGACCTTCTGGGGCCAACGTCCTGACTTTC. It translates to CASSNGPSGANVLTF.

This clonotype qualifies as medium-sized (0.01 to 0.1%). The genes are TRBV29-1 and TRBJ2-6, with no clear D. Looked up from germline, CDR1 is SQVTM and CDR2 is ANQGSEA. This CDR3 spans 13 amino acids. Trimming pared 5 bases from V and 4 bases from J, leaving 9 bases between. The CDR3 nucleotides are TGCAGCGTTAAGGGTTCCGGGGCCAACGTCCTGACTTTC. It encodes CSVKGSGANVLTF.

The CDR3 is CASRTSGGSTDTQYF. The CDR3 coding sequence is TGTGCCAGCCGAACTAGCGGGGGTTCCACAGATACGCAGTATTTT. J is TRBJ2-3 and V is TRBV6-2 or TRBV6-3; 11 bases are shared with TRBD2. V shed 8 bases and J 2 bases; nucleotides not matched to a gene: 6. Germline CDR1 MNHEY, CDR2 SVGEGT. There are 15 residues in the CDR3.

This clonotype is labeled as medium-sized (0.01 to 0.1%). V usage is TRBV19 and J usage is TRBJ2-3; D possibly corresponds to TRBD2 (5 bases). CDR3 length: 20 amino acids. V was clipped by 0 bases and J by 1 base, with 23 bases between them. Germline lookup yields CDR1 LNHDA and CDR2 SQIVND (reference sequence). This CDR3 reads CASSIDHPMVAFGGTDTQYF. Written as DNA, the CDR3 is TGTGCCAGTAGTATAGATCATCCAATGGTTGCCTTCGGGGGCACAGATACGCAGTATTTT.

For this clonotype: Its ends do not fully match the called genes, so a read error is possible. The gene calls are TRBV5-6 and TRBJ2-5; D perhaps matches TRBD2 (6 bases). The length of the CDR3 is 15 residues. Per germline, CDR1 SGHDT and CDR2 YYEEEE. DNA for the CDR3: TGCGCCAGCAGCCCAGGGTCCTCTGTGTGGGAGGCCCAGTACTTC. This codes for CASSPGSSVWEAQYF.

There are a few counts of this clonotype. The chain has TRBV19 and TRBJ1-1; D might be TRBD1 (6 bases). With 8 bases removed from V and 1 base from J, the gap between germline ends came to 11 bases. CDR1 is LNHDA, CDR2 SQIVND, per germline (reference sequence). This CDR3 spans 13 amino acids. The CDR3 loop is CASSPGQNTEAFF. The CDR3 nucleotides read TGTGCCAGTTCACCGGGACAGAACACTGAAGCTTTCTTT.

Sample share makes this clonotype medium-sized. The chain uses TRBV29-1 and TRBJ1-1, with D possibly matching TRBD1 (5 bases). CDR1 is SQVTM, CDR2 ANQGSEA, per germline. The CDR3 has 11 amino acids. V lost 6 bases, J lost 5 bases, and 10 bases lay in between. The CDR3 loop reads CSVAAGTEAFF. CDR3 bases: TGCAGCGTGGCGGCAGGGACTGAAGCTTTCTTT.

In its sample, this clonotype was seen a few times. The genes are TRBV15 and TRBJ1-2; TRBD1 might be the D (5 bases). The CDR3 totals 15 residues. Germline assignment: CDR1 LNHNV and CDR2 YYDKDF (reference sequence). V gave up 0 bases and J gave up 4 bases, with 12 bases separating them. In DNA form, the CDR3 reads TGTGCCACCAGCAGAGATCTGACAGCTTTCTATGGCTACACCTTC. Its protein is CATSRDLTAFYGYTF. Full variable domain (remainder filled in from reference TRBV15 and TRBJ1-2): DAMVIQNPRYQVTQFGKPVTLSCSQTLNHNVMYWYQQKSSQAPKLLFHYYDKDFNNEADTPDNFQSRRPNTSFCFLDIRSPGLGDTAMYLCATSRDLTAFYGYTFGSGTRLTVV.

This clonotype showed up just a few times. This rearrangement joins TRBV6-5 to TRBJ2-3; 8 bases fit TRBD2. The V gene end was trimmed by 0 bases and the J gene end by 6 bases; junction bases not matched to a gene: 8. The CDR3 length is 16 residues. Germline CDR1 and CDR2: MNHEY and SVGAGI. The CDR3 bases are TGTGCCAGCAGTTACTCGCTCGATGTAGCGGGGGATACGCAGTATTTT. It codes for CASSYSLDVAGDTQYF.

This clonotype was recorded a few times. This rearrangement joins TRBV12-3 or TRBV12-4 to TRBJ2-1; TRBD2 matches 11 bases. Trimming removed 5 bases from V and 4 bases from J; junction bases left unmatched: 4. The CDR3 totals 15 residues. DNA for the CDR3: TGTGCCAGCAGTAGGACTAGCGGGCGATACAATGAGCAGTTCTTC. It codes for CASSRTSGRYNEQFF.

This clonotype occurred once. The chain couples TRBV15 to TRBJ2-1; D is undetermined. The CDR3 has 11 amino acids. The V and J ends lost 1 base and 9 bases respectively, with 4 bases between them. Looked up from germline, CDR1 is LNHNV and CDR2 is YYDKDF (reference sequence). The CDR3 protein is CATSRGLEQFF. Written as DNA, the CDR3 is TGTGCCACCAGCAGAGGTCTTGAGCAGTTCTTC.

This clonotype has only a few counts. This chain joins TRBV6-6 and TRBJ1-5, with unresolved D. V was shortened by 10 bases and J by 7 bases, with 11 bases between the two germline ends. This CDR3 has 11 residues. CDR1 and CDR2 (germline): MNHNY, SVGAGI (reference sequence). CDR3: CATAGPQPQHF. The CDR3 nucleotides are TGTGCCACCGCCGGCCCGCAGCCCCAGCATTTT.

This clonotype ranks as medium-sized. The CDR3 nucleotides read TGTGCCACCAGCAGAGTCGGGGGCACAGATACGCAGTATTTT. It translates to CATSRVGGTDTQYF. This rearrangement joins TRBV15 to TRBJ2-3, with D perhaps TRBD2 (5 bases). This CDR3 has 14 amino acids. V was trimmed by 1 base and J by 1 base, leaving 6 bases between them. Germline CDR1 reads LNHNV; CDR2 reads YYDKDF (reference sequence).

The CDR3, as DNA: TGTGCCAGTAGTGTGCTCGACAGTCAAGGAAATTCACCCCTCCACTTT. This translates into CASSVLDSQGNSPLHF. The rearrangement links TRBV19 to TRBJ1-6; maybe TRBD1 (5 bases). Germline CDR1 LNHDA, CDR2 SQIVND (reference sequence). This CDR3 has 16 amino acids. Trimming left V 5 bases short and J 7 bases short, with 18 bases between.

About this clonotype: A read error may account for a junction end that differs from germline. V is TRBV4-3 and J is TRBJ1-3; D remains ambiguous. The germline gives CDR1 LGHNA, CDR2 YSLEER. The CDR3 runs 16 residues. CDR3 protein: CASSQKLGTGGNTIYF. CDR3 coding DNA: TGTGCCAGCAGCCAAAAGTTGGGTACGGGCGGAAACACCATATATTTT.

V gene TRBV15 combines with J gene TRBJ1-2, with no clear D. This CDR3 is 13 amino acids long. CDR1 is LNHNV, CDR2 YYDKDF, per germline (reference sequence). The V gene lost 1 base and the J gene lost 6 bases, with 9 bases spanning the gap. The CDR3 bases are TGTGCCACCAGCAGAGCCCCGGAGGATGGCTACACCTTC. Its protein product is CATSRAPEDGYTF.

This clonotype occurred a few times. The chain is built from TRBV6-2 or TRBV6-3 and TRBJ2-3; D unresolved. CDR1 and CDR2 from the germline V gene are MNHEY and SVGEGT. V was pared by 5 bases and J by 1 base, with 10 bases between. The CDR3 length is 14 residues. CDR3 amino acids: CASSPRAGTDTQYF. For the CDR3, the DNA is TGTGCCAGCAGTCCTCGGGCGGGCACAGATACGCAGTATTTT.

The chain uses TRBV18 and TRBJ2-7, with TRBD2 matching over 10 bases. Germline CDR1 is KGHSH and CDR2 is LQKENI. This CDR3 is 17 amino acids long. Trimming at V came to 0 bases and at J to 0 bases, leaving 5 bases not matched to a gene. The CDR3 spells CASSPPLLAGLSYEQYF. The CDR3 bases are TGTGCCAGCTCACCACCATTACTAGCGGGGCTCTCCTACGAGCAGTACTTC. Drawing the rest from reference TRBV18 and TRBJ2-7, the complete variable domain is NAGVMQNPRHLVRRRGQEARLRCSPMKGHSHVYWYRQLPEEGLKFMVYLQKENIIDESGMPKERFSAEFPKEGPSILRIQQVVRGDSAAYFCASSPPLLAGLSYEQYFGPGTRLTVT.

This clonotype was counted a few times. The rearrangement joins TRBV7-2 to TRBJ2-3; 14 nucleotides agree with TRBD2. Losses at the gene ends were 3 bases for V and 3 bases for J; bases not matched to a gene: 8. Germline CDR1 is SGHTA and CDR2 is FQGNSA. The CDR3 sequence is 18 residues long. CDR3 sequence reads: CASSLRLAGGLKTDTQYF. In DNA form, the CDR3 reads TGTGCCAGCAGCTTGAGACTAGCGGGGGGGCTAAAAACAGATACGCAGTATTTT.

This chain uses TRBV27 with TRBJ2-7; D possibly corresponds to TRBD1 (6 bases). Germline CDR1 MNHEY, CDR2 SMNVEV (reference sequence). Trimming shortened V by 2 bases and J by 3 bases, and 11 bases separated the two germline ends. The CDR3 sequence is 14 residues long. The CDR3 region is CASSLTGYNYEQYF. The CDR3 nucleotides are TGTGCCAGCAGTTTAACAGGGTACAACTACGAGCAGTACTTC.